The 10 T cell receptor beta chains presented below share a single source sample, sequenced in a study of sequential checkpoint blockade in melanoma. Assay used: immunoSEQ multiplex PCR; TCRdb lists only in-frame clones, some missing. The profile shows about 37,000 clones, roughly 32% of them singletons. Regarding treatment: randomized to nivolumab then ipilimumab (arm A) or the reverse (arm B). This material consisted of tumor tissue (inferred from file names), taken from a patient given nivolumab and ipilimumab in sequence. These receptor sequences come from a human donor with melanoma.

This chain joins TRBV28 and TRBJ2-7; 11 nucleotides line up with TRBD1. The CDR3 consists of 14 residues. Germline values: CDR1 MDHEN, CDR2 SYDVKM. V dropped 5 bases and J dropped 6; count of bases not matched to a gene: 6. DNA of the CDR3: TGTGCCAGCAGTCTTTCCGGGACAGGGGGCGAGCAGTACTTC. Translation gives CASSLSGTGGEQYF.

The rearrangement uses TRBV9 and TRBJ1-3; no clear D. CDR1 SGDLS and CDR2 YYNGEE come from the germline V gene. The ends were cut back, 4 bases at V and 2 bases at J, with 7 bases in the middle. The length of the CDR3 is 13 residues. The CDR3 sequence: CASSPQTGNTIYF. In DNA, the CDR3 is TGTGCCAGCAGCCCACAGACTGGAAACACCATATATTTT.

This clone was seen repeatedly, ten times or more. The chain recombines TRBV11-3 with TRBJ2-5, with a possible D match to TRBD2 (6 bases). Germline V CDR1 and CDR2: SGHNT, YENEEA. The CDR3 loop spans 15 amino acids. The V and J ends lost 1 base and 4 bases respectively, with 13 bases between them. CDR3 sequence: CASSLGLGLRETQYF. CDR3 DNA sequence: TGTGCCAGCAGCTTAGGGCTGGGACTTCGAGAGACCCAGTACTTC.

The chain combines TRBV14 with TRBJ1-3; D remains ambiguous. Looked up from germline, CDR1 is SGHDN and CDR2 is FVKESK. The CDR3 spans 15 residues. V was clipped by 4 bases and J by 0 bases, with 10 bases between them. CDR3 coding DNA: TGTGCCAGCAGCCCTATTACCACCTCTGGAAACACCATATATTTT. Protein product: CASSPITTSGNTIYF.

In its sample, this clone was seen a few times. V gene TRBV18 combines with J gene TRBJ1-1; the D gene is possibly TRBD1 (6 bases). Between the trimmed V and J ends, which lost 5 bases and 8 bases, there was a span of 15 bases. CDR1 is KGHSH and CDR2 is LQKENI in the germline V gene. CDR3 size: 13 residues. CDR3 residues: CASSSQGEREAFF. The CDR3 nucleotides are TGTGCCAGCTCATCACAGGGTGAAAGGGAAGCTTTCTTT.

The chain couples TRBV10-2 to TRBJ2-3, with 12 bases matching TRBD2. The CDR3 is 13 residues long. V trimming: 10 bases; J trimming: 5 bases; junction bases outside the gene matches: 4. Germline lookup yields CDR1 WSHSY and CDR2 SAAADI. CDR3 region: CATRLAGEDTQYF. The CDR3 region has the DNA TGCGCCACTCGACTAGCGGGAGAAGATACGCAGTATTTT.

This clone was detected only a few times. V and J are TRBV11-3 and TRBJ2-2, with D unresolved. From germline, CDR1 is SGHNT and CDR2 YENEEA. The V end was cut by 5 bases, the J end by 4 bases, with 11 bases between. This CDR3 region has 14 residues. The CDR3 reads CASSPPRPTGELFF. CDR3 in DNA: TGTGCCAGCAGCCCCCCGCGGCCCACCGGGGAGCTGTTTTTT.

This clone came up a few times. The J gene is TRBJ1-6, the V gene TRBV6-8; D gene ambiguous. This CDR3 has 12 amino acids. Germline-derived CDR1 and CDR2 are MNHGY and SAAAGT. Trimming took 5 bases from V and 7 from J, leaving 6 bases between them. The DNA for the CDR3 is TGTGCCAGCAGTGGATCCAATTCACCCCTCCACTTT. It yields the protein CASSGSNSPLHF.

The chain is built from TRBV6-8 and TRBJ1-2; 10 bases agree with TRBD1. Germline CDR1 is MNHGY and CDR2 is SAAAGT. V shed 6 bases and J 4 bases; nucleotides not matched to a gene: 5. The CDR3 is made up of 14 amino acids. As DNA, the CDR3 is TGTGCCAGCAGGAGACAGGGGGCGAGCTATGGCTACACCTTC. This sequence encodes CASRRQGASYGYTF.

As DNA, the CDR3 is TGTGCCAGCAGTTCAAAGGTAGTTACAGATACGCAGTATTTT. This translates into CASSSKVVTDTQYF. The chain is built from TRBV6-8 and TRBJ2-3; D remains ambiguous. Trimming cost V 4 bases and J 3 bases, with 11 bases left between them. This CDR3 spans 14 amino acids. Germline CDR1 reads MNHGY; CDR2 reads SAAAGT.